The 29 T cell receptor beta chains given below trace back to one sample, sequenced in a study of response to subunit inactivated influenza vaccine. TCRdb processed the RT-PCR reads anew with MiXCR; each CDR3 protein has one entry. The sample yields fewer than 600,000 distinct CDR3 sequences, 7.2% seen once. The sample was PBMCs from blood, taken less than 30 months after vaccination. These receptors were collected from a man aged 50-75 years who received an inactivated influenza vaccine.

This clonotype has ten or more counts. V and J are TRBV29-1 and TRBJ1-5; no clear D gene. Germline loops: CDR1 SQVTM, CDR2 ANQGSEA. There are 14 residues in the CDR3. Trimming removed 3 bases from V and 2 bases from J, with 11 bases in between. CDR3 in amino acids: CSVDLGARNQPQHF. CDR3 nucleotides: TGCAGCGTTGATTTGGGAGCCCGCAATCAGCCCCAGCATTTT.

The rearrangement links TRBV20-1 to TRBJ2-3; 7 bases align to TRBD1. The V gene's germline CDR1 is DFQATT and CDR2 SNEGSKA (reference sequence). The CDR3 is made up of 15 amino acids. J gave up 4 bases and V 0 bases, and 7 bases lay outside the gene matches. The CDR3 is CSARDDRAWPDTQYF. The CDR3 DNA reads TGCAGTGCTAGAGATGACAGGGCTTGGCCAGATACGCAGTATTTT.

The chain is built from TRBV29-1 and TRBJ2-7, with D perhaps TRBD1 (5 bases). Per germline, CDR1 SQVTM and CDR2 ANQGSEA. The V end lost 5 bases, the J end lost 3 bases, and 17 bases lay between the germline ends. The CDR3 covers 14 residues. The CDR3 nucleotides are TGCAGCGTTTCCCTGTCAGGGCACAACTACGAGCAGTACTTC. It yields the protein CSVSLSGHNYEQYF.

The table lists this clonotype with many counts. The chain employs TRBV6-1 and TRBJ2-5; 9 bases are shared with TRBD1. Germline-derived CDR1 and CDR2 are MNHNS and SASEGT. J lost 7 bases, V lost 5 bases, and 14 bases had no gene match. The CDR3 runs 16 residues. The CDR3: CASSRGEQGAYVTQYF. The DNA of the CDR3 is TGTGCCAGCAGTAGGGGGGAACAGGGGGCGTATGTGACCCAGTACTTC.

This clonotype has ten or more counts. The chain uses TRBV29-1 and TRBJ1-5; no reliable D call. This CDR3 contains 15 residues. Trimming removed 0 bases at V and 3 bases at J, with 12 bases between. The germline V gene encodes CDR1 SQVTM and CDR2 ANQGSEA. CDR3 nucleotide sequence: TGCAGCGTTGAAGATCATCCGGCGCCCAATCAGCCCCAGCATTTT. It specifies CSVEDHPAPNQPQHF.

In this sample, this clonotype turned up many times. CDR3 loop: CASSLRGGGTDTQYF. The CDR3 DNA is TGTGCCAGCAGCTTGCGGGGGGGCGGGACAGATACGCAGTATTTT. The genes are TRBV7-2 and TRBJ2-3; 9 positions agree with TRBD2. The V and J ends lost 3 bases and 3 bases, in that order; junction bases with no gene match: 4. The CDR3 totals 15 residues. The germline V gene has CDR1 SGHTA and CDR2 FQGNSA.

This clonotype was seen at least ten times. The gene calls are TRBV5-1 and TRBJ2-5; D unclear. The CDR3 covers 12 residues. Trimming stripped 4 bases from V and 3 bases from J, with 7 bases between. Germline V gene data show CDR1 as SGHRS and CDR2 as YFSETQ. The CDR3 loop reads CASSLQKETQYF. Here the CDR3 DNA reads TGCGCCAGCAGCCTCCAGAAAGAGACCCAGTACTTC. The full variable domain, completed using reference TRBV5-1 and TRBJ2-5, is KAGVTQTPRYLIKTRGQQVTLSCSPISGHRSVSWYQQTPGQGLQFLFEYFSETQRNKGNFPGRFSGRQFSNSRSEMNVSTLELGDSALYLCASSLQKETQYFGPGTRLLVL.

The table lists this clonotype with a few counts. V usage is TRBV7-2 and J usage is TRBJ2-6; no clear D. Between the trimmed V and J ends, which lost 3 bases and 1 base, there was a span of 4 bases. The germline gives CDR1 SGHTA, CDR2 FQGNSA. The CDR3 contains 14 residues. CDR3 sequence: CASSFQSGANVLTF. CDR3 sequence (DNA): TGTGCCAGCAGCTTCCAATCTGGGGCCAACGTCCTGACTTTC. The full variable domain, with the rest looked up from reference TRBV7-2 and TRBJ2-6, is GAGVSQSPSNKVTEKGKDVELRCDPISGHTALYWYRQSLGQGLEFLIYFQGNSAPDKSGLPSDRFSAERTGGSVSTLTIQRTQQEDSAVYLCASSFQSGANVLTFGAGSRLTVL.

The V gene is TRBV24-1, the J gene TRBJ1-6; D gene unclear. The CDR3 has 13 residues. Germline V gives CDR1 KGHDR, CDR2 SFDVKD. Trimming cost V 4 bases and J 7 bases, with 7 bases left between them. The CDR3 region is CATSDHGNSPLHF. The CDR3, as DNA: TGTGCCACCAGTGACCACGGCAATTCACCCCTCCACTTT.

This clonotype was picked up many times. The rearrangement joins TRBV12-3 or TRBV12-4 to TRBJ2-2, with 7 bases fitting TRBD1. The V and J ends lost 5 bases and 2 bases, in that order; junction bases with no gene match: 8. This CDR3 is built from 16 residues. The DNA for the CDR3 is TGTGCCAGCAGTCGATGGGCAGGGGGAAACACCGGGGAGCTGTTTTTT. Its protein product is CASSRWAGGNTGELFF.

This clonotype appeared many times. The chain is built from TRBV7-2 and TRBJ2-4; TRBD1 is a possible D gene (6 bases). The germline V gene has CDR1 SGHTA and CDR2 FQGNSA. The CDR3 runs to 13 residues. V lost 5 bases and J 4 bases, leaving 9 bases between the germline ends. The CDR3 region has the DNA TGTGCCAGCAGCAGGACAGTGAAAAACATTCAGTACTTC. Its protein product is CASSRTVKNIQYF.

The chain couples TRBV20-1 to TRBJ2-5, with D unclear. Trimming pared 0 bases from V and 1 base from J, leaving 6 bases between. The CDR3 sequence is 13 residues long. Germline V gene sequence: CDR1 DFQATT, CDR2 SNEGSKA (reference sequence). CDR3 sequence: CSARDLAQETQYF. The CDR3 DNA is TGCAGTGCTAGAGATCTTGCCCAAGAGACCCAGTACTTC.

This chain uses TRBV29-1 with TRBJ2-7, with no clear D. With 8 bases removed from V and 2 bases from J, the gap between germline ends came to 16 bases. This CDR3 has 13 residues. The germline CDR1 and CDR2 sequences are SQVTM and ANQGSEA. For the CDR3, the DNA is TGCAGCTTTGGGTCAGCTTATGCCTACGAGCAGTACTTC. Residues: CSFGSAYAYEQYF.

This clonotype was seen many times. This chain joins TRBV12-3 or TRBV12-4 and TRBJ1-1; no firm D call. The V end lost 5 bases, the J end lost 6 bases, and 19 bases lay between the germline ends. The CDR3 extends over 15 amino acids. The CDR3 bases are TGTGCCAGCAGTCCATCCTGGACCCTACACCCTGAAGCTTTCTTT. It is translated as CASSPSWTLHPEAFF.

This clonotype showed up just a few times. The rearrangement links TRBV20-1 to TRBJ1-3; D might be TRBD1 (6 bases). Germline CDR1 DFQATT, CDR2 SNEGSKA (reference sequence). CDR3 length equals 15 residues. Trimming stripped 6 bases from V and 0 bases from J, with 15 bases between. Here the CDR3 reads CSADNRESSGNTIYF. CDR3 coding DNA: TGCAGTGCAGATAACAGGGAGAGCTCTGGAAACACCATATATTTT.

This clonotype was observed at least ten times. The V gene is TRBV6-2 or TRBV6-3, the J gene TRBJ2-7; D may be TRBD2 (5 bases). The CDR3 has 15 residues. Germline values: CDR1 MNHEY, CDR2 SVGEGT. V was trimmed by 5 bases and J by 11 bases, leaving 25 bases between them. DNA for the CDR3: TGTGCCAGCAGTCCATCGGAGGCCCCGCTATCGAGGGAGTACTTC. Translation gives CASSPSEAPLSREYF.

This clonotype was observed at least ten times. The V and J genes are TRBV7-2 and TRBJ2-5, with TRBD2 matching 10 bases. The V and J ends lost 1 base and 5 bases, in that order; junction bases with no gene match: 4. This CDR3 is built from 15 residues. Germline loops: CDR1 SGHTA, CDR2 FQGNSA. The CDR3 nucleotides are TGTGCCAGCAGCTTAGGGACTAGCGGATGGGAGACCCAGTACTTC. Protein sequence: CASSLGTSGWETQYF.

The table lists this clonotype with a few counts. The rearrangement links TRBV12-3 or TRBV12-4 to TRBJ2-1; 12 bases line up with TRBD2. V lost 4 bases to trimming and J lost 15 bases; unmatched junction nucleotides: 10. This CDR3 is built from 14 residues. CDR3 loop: CASSSGTSGQKGFF. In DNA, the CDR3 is TGTGCCAGCAGTTCTGGGACTAGCGGGCAAAAGGGGTTCTTC.

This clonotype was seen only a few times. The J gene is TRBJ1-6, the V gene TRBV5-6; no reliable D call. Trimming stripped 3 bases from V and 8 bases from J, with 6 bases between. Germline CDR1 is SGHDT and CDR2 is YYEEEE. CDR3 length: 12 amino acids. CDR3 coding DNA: TGTGCCAGCAGCTCGAAGTATTCACCCCTCCACTTT. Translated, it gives CASSSKYSPLHF.

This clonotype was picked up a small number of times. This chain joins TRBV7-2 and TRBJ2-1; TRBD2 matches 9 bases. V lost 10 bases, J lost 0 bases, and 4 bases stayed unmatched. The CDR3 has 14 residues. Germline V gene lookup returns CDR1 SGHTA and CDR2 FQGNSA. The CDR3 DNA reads TGTGCCACTCGAGCGGGAGGCTCCTACAATGAGCAGTTCTTC. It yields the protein CATRAGGSYNEQFF.

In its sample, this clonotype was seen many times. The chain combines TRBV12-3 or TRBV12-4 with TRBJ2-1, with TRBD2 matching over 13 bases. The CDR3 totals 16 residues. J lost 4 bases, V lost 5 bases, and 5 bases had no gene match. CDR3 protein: CASSPPGLAGYNEQFF. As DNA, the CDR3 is TGTGCCAGCAGTCCCCCGGGACTAGCGGGGTACAATGAGCAGTTCTTC.

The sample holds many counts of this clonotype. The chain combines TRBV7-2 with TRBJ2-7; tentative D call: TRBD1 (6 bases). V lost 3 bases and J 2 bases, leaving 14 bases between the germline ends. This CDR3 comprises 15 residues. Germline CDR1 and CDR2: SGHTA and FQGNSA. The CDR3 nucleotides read TGTGCCAGCAGCTTGGACAGAAGTATCCCCTACGAGCAGTACTTC. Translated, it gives CASSLDRSIPYEQYF.

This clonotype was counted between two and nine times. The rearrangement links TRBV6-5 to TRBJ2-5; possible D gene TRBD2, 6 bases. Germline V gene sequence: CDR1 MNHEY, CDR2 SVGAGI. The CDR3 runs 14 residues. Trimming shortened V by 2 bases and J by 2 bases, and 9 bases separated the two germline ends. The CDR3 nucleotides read TGTGCCAGCAGTTACGTCCGGGGGCAAGAGACCCAGTACTTC. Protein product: CASSYVRGQETQYF.

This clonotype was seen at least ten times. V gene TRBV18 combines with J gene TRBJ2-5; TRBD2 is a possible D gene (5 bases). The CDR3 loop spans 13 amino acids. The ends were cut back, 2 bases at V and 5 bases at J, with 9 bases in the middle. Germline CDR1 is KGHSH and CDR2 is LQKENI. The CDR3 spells CASSPGLSETQYF. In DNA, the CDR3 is TGTGCCAGCTCACCAGGACTGTCCGAGACCCAGTACTTC.

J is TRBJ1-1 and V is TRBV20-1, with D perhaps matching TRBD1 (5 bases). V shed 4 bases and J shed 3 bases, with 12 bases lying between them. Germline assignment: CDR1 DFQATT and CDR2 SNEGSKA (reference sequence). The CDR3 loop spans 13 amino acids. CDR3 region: CSATDSTDTEAFF. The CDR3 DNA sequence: TGCAGTGCTACTGACAGTACCGACACTGAAGCTTTCTTT.

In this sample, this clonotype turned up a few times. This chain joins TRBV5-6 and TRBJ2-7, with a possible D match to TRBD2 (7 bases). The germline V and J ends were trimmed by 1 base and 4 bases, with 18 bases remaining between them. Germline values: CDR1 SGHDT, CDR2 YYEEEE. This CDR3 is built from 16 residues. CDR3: CASSLPTEGGGYEQYF. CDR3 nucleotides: TGTGCCAGCAGCTTGCCAACAGAGGGGGGGGGTTACGAGCAGTACTTC.

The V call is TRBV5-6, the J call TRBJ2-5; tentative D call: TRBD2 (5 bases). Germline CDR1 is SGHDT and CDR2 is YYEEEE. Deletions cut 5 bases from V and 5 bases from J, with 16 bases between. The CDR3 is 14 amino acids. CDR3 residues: CASRGSGFKETQYF. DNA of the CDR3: TGTGCCAGCAGAGGATCGGGGTTCAAGGAGACCCAGTACTTC. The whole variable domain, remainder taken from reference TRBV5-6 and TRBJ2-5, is DAGVTQSPTHLIKTRGQQVTLRCSPKSGHDTVSWYQQALGQGPQFIFQYYEEEERQRGNFPDRFSGHQFPNYSSELNVNALLLGDSALYLCASRGSGFKETQYFGPGTRLLVL.

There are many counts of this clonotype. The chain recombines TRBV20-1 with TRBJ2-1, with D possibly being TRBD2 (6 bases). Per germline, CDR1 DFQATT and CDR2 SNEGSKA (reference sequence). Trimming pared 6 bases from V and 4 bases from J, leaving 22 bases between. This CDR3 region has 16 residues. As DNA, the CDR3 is TGCAGTGCGCACACATTGGGCCTAGCGCTTTACAATGAGCAGTTCTTC. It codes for CSAHTLGLALYNEQFF.

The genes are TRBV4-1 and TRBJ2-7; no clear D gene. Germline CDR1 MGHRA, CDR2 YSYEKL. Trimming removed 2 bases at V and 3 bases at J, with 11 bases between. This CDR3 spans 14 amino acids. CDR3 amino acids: CASSQTPKGYEQYF. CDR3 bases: TGCGCCAGCAGCCAAACACCGAAAGGCTACGAGCAGTACTTC.